Following are 3 T cell receptor beta chains from one sample sequenced in a study of graft-versus-host responses after intestinal transplantation. Sequencing was performed with immunoSEQ multiplex PCR; in TCRdb, only in-frame clones are kept and a portion is missing. The table lists some 41,000 clones, 90% to 95% of them singletons. This specimen consisted of PBMCs, obtained nearly 750 days after intestinal transplantation. The receptor set was obtained from a human patient who received an intestinal transplant, so some T cells may come from the graft donor.

The V gene is TRBV6-6, the J gene TRBJ1-6; the D gene is possibly TRBD1 (5 bases). Germline V CDR1 and CDR2: MNHNY, SVGAGI (reference sequence). V lost 5 bases and J 6 bases, leaving 8 bases between the germline ends. CDR3 length equals 13 residues. For the CDR3, the DNA is TGTGCCAGCAGTGGACACCTTAATTCACCCCTCCACTTT. Translated: CASSGHLNSPLHF.

The chain has TRBV6-5 and TRBJ1-5; tentatively, D is TRBD1 (5 bases). Germline CDR1 is MNHEY and CDR2 is SVGAGI. CDR3 length equals 15 residues. Trimming took off 6 bases at V and 2 bases at J, with 14 bases between the two ends. In DNA form, the CDR3 reads TGTGCCAGCAGCCTAGGGACCGGGGGCAATCAGCCCCAGCATTTT. Amino acids: CASSLGTGGNQPQHF.

The V call is TRBV7-6, the J call TRBJ2-3, with unresolved D. Trimming took off 3 bases at V and 4 bases at J, with 8 bases between the two ends. The CDR3 extends over 13 amino acids. Germline V gene data show CDR1 as SGHVS and CDR2 as FNYEAQ. The CDR3 sequence: CASSFNLADTQYF. CDR3 bases: TGTGCCAGCAGCTTTAATCTGGCAGATACGCAGTATTTT.